Below are 14 T cell receptor beta chains sequenced from a single sample in a study of PD-L1 blockade in urothelial cancer. The time point was: pretreatment peripheral blood. The assay was immunoSEQ multiplex PCR, and TCRdb's table has in-frame clones only and misses some. Among some 87,000 clones, 87% were seen once, and the ten largest hold 1.5% to 2.5%. Sequencing was performed on PBMCs, taken around atezolizumab (anti-PD-L1) treatment. Receptors were obtained from a man between 60 and 75 years old with urothelial cancer.

The rearrangement links TRBV5-1 to TRBJ2-7; 10 bases are a match to TRBD2. The germline V gene encodes CDR1 SGHRS and CDR2 YFSETQ. V shed 5 bases and J 1 base; nucleotides not matched to a gene: 6. CDR3 length equals 15 residues. CDR3 DNA: TGCGCCAGCAGTCCCGGGACTAGCGATTCCTACGAGCAGTACTTC. It encodes CASSPGTSDSYEQYF.

The chain links TRBV19 to TRBJ1-5; TRBD1 aligns across 8 bases. Trimming took 5 bases from V and 11 from J; bases not matched to a gene: 8. This CDR3 has 13 amino acids. The germline V gene encodes CDR1 LNHDA and CDR2 SQIVND (reference sequence). CDR3 coding DNA: TGTGCCAGTAGTCAAACAGGGGGACAGTCCCAGCATTTT. Protein sequence: CASSQTGGQSQHF.

CDR3 residues: CASSLGQGSSYNEQFF. CDR3 in DNA: TGTGCCAGCAGCCTAGGACAGGGGAGCTCCTACAATGAGCAGTTCTTC. J is TRBJ2-1 and V is TRBV7-2, with 9 nucleotides matching TRBD1. The CDR3 runs 16 residues. The J segment lost 0 bases and the V segment lost 5 bases, leaving 5 bases of the junction unmatched. Germline V gene sequence: CDR1 SGHTA, CDR2 FQGNSA.

The J gene is TRBJ2-5, the V gene TRBV4-1, with 14 bases identical to TRBD2. Trimming removed 4 bases from V and 3 bases from J; junction bases left unmatched: 10. The CDR3 is 18 residues long. Germline values: CDR1 MGHRA, CDR2 YSYEKL. The CDR3 region is CASSPDTGTSGRKETQYF. DNA for the CDR3: TGCGCCAGCAGCCCTGACACCGGGACTAGCGGGAGAAAAGAGACCCAGTACTTC.

V and J are TRBV18 and TRBJ2-5, with TRBD2 as a possible D gene (5 bases). Germline loops: CDR1 KGHSH, CDR2 LQKENI. The length of the CDR3 is 14 residues. Trimming removed 1 base at V and 3 bases at J, with 9 bases between. The CDR3 protein is CASSPRTEEETQYF. CDR3 DNA sequence: TGTGCCAGCTCACCACGAACGGAGGAAGAGACCCAGTACTTC.

The rearrangement uses TRBV5-1 and TRBJ2-3; unclear D gene. The length of the CDR3 is 16 residues. V shed 0 bases and J shed 0 bases, with 11 bases lying between them. The germline V gene encodes CDR1 SGHRS and CDR2 YFSETQ. This chain's CDR3 is CASSLVRVSSTDTQYF. CDR3 nucleotide sequence: TGCGCCAGCAGCTTGGTACGGGTTAGTAGCACAGATACGCAGTATTTT.

This chain links TRBV30 with TRBJ2-2; 9 positions agree with TRBD2. CDR3 length equals 14 residues. V gave up 7 bases and J gave up 5 bases; unmatched junction bases: 8. Germline loops: CDR1 GTSNPN, CDR2 SVGIG (reference sequence). CDR3 coding DNA: TGTGCCTTCTTTAGCGGGAGTAAGACCGGGGAGCTGTTTTTT. Translation: CAFFSGSKTGELFF.

The chain recombines TRBV4-2 with TRBJ2-1; D gene uncertain. Germline V gives CDR1 LGHNA, CDR2 YNFKEQ. The CDR3 is made up of 16 amino acids. V was pared by 0 bases and J by 8 bases, with 17 bases between. The CDR3, as DNA: TGTGCCAGCAGCCAAGAAACAGTGAGCCCATGGGATGAGCAGTTCTTC. It specifies CASSQETVSPWDEQFF.

This clone occurred a few times. The chain recombines TRBV29-1 with TRBJ2-1, with 12 bases matching TRBD2. The length of the CDR3 is 16 residues. Germline trimming cut 4 bases from V and 8 bases from J; bases unmatched to any gene: 12. Germline CDR1 and CDR2: SQVTM and ANQGSEA. This chain's CDR3 is CSVGSLAGGPIDEQFF. The CDR3 DNA follows: TGCAGCGTTGGCTCCCTAGCGGGGGGGCCGATCGATGAGCAGTTCTTC.

The chain is built from TRBV19 and TRBJ2-3; 8 nucleotides align to TRBD2. The CDR3 is 15 residues long. Germline CDR1 LNHDA, CDR2 SQIVND (reference sequence). J lost 0 bases, V lost 5 bases, and 4 bases had no gene match. CDR3 bases: TGTGCCAGTAGTCCGCGGGGGGCGAGCACAGATACGCAGTATTTT. Translated: CASSPRGASTDTQYF.

Concerning this clone: This specimen includes other DNA sequences encoding the same CDR3. The chain combines TRBV28 with TRBJ2-7; 10 nucleotides align to TRBD1. Germline loops: CDR1 MDHEN, CDR2 SYDVKM. The CDR3 runs to 14 residues. With 3 bases clipped from V and 6 bases from J, the junction kept 5 bases outside the gene matches. CDR3 loop: CASSLGDRGSEQYF. The DNA of the CDR3 is TGTGCCAGCAGTTTGGGGGACAGGGGCTCCGAGCAGTACTTC.

The CDR3 sequence is CASSHNGREQYF. The CDR3 DNA sequence: TGCGCCAGCAGCCATAATGGGCGCGAGCAGTACTTC. This rearrangement joins TRBV5-1 to TRBJ2-7; D is unclear. With 4 bases removed from V and 6 bases from J, the gap between germline ends came to 11 bases. The CDR3 extends over 12 amino acids. Germline values: CDR1 SGHRS, CDR2 YFSETQ.

In this sample, this clone turned up once. This chain connects TRBV27 to TRBJ1-4; D is undetermined. Germline-derived CDR1 and CDR2 are MNHEY and SMNVEV (reference sequence). CDR3 length: 11 residues. The V end lost 7 bases, the J end lost 5 bases, and 5 bases lay between the germline ends. The CDR3 spells CASKQNEKLFF. The DNA of the CDR3 is TGTGCCAGCAAACAGAATGAAAAACTGTTTTTT.

A single count supports this clone. The chain employs TRBV27 and TRBJ2-7; possible D gene TRBD1, 6 bases. Germline V CDR1 and CDR2: MNHEY, SMNVEV (reference sequence). The CDR3 sequence is 13 residues long. Trimming shortened V by 4 bases and J by 3 bases, and 10 bases separated the two germline ends. Here the CDR3 DNA reads TGTGCCAGCAGTTCTCGGGACAACTACGAGCAGTACTTC. Amino acid sequence: CASSSRDNYEQYF.